This TCR beta chain appears in the sequencing data of a study of OX40 agonist ivuxolimab in advanced cancers. V gave up 2 bases and J gave up 4 bases; unmatched junction bases: 8. The CDR3 is 16 amino acids. Germline assignment: CDR1 SGHTA and CDR2 FQGTGA. This table comes from immunoSEQ multiplex PCR, and its TCRdb copy is limited to in-frame clones, with some not included. Of 65,000 to 70,000 clones listed, around 90% are singletons. This TCR derives from an adult with an advanced solid tumor such as melanoma, head and neck, liver or kidney cancer. Here the sequenced sample was CD4+ or CD8+ T cells sorted from blood, taken in a trial of the OX40 agonist ivuxolimab. The chain employs TRBV7-3 and TRBJ2-1, with TRBD2 matching 7 bases. The CDR3 sequence: CASSLYKLARYNEQFF. In nucleotides, the CDR3 is TGTGCCAGCAGCTTATACAAACTAGCGAGATACAATGAGCAGTTCTTC.